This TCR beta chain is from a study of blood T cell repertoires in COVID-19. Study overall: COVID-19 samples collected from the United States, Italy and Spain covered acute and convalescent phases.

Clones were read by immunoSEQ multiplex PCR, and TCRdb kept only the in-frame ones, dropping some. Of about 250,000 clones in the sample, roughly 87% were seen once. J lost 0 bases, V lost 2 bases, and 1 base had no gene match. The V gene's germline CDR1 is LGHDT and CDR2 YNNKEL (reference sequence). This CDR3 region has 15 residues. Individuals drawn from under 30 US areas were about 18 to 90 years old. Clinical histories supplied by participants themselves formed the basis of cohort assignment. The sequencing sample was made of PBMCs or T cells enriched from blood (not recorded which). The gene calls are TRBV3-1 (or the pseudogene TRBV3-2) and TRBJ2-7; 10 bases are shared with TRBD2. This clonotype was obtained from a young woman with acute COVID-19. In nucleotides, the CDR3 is TGTGCCAGCAGCCAAAGACTAGCGGGCTCCTACGAGCAGTACTTC. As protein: CASSQRLAGSYEQYF.